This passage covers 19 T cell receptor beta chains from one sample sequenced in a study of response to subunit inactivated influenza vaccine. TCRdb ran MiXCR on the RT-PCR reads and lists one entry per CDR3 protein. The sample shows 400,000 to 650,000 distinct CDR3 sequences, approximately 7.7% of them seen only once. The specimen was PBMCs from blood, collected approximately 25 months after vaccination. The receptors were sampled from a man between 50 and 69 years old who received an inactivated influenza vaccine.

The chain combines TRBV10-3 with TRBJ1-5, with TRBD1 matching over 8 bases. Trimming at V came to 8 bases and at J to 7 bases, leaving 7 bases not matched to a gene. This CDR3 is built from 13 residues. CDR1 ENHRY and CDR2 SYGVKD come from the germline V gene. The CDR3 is CAISGGREQPQHF. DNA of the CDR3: TGTGCCATCTCAGGGGGCAGGGAACAGCCCCAGCATTTT.

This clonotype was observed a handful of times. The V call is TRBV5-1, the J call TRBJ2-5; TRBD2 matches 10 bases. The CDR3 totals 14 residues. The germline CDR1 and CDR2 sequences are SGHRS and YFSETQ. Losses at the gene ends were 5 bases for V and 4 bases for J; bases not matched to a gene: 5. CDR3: CASRQAGGPETQYF. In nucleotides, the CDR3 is TGCGCCAGCAGACAAGCGGGGGGGCCAGAGACCCAGTACTTC.

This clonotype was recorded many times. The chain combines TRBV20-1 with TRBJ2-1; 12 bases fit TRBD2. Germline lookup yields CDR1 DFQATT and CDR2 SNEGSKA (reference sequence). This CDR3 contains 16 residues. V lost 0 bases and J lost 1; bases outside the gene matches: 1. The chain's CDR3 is CSARELAGGSYNEQFF. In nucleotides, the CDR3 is TGCAGTGCTAGAGAACTAGCGGGGGGTTCCTACAATGAGCAGTTCTTC.

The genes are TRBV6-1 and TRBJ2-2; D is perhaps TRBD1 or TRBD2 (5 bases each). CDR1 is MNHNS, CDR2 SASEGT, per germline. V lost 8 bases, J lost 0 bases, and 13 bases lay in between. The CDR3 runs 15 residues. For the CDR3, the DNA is TGTGCCAGCGGTCCGGGGCTCGCGAACACCGGGGAGCTGTTTTTT. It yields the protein CASGPGLANTGELFF.

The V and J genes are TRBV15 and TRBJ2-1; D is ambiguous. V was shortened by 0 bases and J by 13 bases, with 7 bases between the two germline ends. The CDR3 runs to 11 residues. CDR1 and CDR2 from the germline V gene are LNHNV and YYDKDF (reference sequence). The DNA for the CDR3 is TGTGCCACCAGCAGAGATACCTACCAGTTCTTC. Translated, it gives CATSRDTYQFF.

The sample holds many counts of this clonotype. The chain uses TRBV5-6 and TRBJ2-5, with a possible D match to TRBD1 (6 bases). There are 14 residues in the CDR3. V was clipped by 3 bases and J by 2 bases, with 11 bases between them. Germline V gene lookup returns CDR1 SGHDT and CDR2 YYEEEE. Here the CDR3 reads CASSWGTKQETQYF. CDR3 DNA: TGTGCCAGCAGCTGGGGGACAAAACAAGAGACCCAGTACTTC.

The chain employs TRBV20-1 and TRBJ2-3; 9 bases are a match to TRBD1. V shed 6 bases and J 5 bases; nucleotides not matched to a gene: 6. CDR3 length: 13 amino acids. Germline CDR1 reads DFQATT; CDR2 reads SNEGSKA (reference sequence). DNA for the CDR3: TGCAGTGCCATTGGACAGGGGAAAGATACGCAGTATTTT. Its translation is CSAIGQGKDTQYF.

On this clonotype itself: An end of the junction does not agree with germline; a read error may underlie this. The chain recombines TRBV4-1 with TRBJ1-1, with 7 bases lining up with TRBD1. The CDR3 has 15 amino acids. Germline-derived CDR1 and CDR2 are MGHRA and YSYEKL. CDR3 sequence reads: CVSSHLRGGNTEAFF. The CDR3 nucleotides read TGCGTCAGCAGCCACCTCAGGGGGGGTAACACTGAAGCTTTCTTT.

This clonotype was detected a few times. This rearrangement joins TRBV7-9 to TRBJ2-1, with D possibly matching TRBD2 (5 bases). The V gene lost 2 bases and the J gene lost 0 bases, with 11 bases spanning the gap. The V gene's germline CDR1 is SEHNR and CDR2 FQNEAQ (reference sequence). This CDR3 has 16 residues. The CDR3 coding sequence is TGTGCCAGCAGCTTACGGACTTCCAGCTCCTACAATGAGCAGTTCTTC. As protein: CASSLRTSSSYNEQFF.

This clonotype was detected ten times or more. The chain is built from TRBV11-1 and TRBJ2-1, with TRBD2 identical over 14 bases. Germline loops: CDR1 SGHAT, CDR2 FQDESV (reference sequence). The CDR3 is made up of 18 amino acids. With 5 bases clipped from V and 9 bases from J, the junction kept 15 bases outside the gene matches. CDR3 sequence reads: CASSLEYIGTSGRREQFF. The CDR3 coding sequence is TGTGCCAGCAGCCTAGAGTACATTGGGACTAGCGGGAGACGTGAGCAGTTCTTC. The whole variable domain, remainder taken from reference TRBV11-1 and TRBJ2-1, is EAEVAQSPRYKITEKSQAVAFWCDPISGHATLYWYRQILGQGPELLVQFQDESVVDDSQLPKDRFSAERLKGVDSTLKIQPAELGDSAMYLCASSLEYIGTSGRREQFFGPGTRLTVL.

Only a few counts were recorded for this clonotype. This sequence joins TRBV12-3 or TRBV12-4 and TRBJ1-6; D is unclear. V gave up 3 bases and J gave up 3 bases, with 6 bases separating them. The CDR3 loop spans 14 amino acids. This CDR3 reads CASSLASYNSPLHF. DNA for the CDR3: TGTGCCAGCAGTTTGGCCAGCTATAATTCACCCCTCCACTTT.

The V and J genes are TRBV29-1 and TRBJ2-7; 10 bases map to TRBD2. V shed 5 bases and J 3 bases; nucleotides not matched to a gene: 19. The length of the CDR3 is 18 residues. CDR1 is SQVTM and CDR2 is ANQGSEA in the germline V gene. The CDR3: CSVSKPSLAGDHSYEQYF. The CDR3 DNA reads TGCAGCGTTTCAAAGCCATCGCTAGCGGGAGACCATAGCTACGAGCAGTACTTC.

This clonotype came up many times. The CDR3 protein is CASSQEWGTRSYEQYF. The DNA for the CDR3 is TGCGCCAGCAGCCAAGAGTGGGGGACACGCTCCTACGAGCAGTACTTC. The chain has TRBV4-3 and TRBJ2-7, with D perhaps matching TRBD1 (6 bases). Germline V gene lookup returns CDR1 LGHNA and CDR2 YSLEER. The CDR3 totals 16 residues. The germline V and J ends were trimmed by 0 bases and 0 bases, with 12 bases remaining between them.

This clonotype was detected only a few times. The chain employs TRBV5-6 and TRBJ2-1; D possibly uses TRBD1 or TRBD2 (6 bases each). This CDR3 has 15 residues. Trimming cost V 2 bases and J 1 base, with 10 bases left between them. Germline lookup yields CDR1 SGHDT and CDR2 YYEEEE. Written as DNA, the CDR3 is TGTGCCAGCAGCTTTGGGGGGCGGTCCTACAATGAGCAGTTCTTC. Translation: CASSFGGRSYNEQFF. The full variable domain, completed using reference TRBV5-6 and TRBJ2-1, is DAGVTQSPTHLIKTRGQQVTLRCSPKSGHDTVSWYQQALGQGPQFIFQYYEEEERQRGNFPDRFSGHQFPNYSSELNVNALLLGDSALYLCASSFGGRSYNEQFFGPGTRLTVL.

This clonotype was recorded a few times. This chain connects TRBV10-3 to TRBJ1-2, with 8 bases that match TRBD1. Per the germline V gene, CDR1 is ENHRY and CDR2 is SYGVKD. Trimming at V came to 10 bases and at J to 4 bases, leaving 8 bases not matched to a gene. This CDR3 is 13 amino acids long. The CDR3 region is CASRGTGTYGYTF. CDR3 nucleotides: TGTGCCAGCCGGGGGACAGGCACCTATGGCTACACCTTC.

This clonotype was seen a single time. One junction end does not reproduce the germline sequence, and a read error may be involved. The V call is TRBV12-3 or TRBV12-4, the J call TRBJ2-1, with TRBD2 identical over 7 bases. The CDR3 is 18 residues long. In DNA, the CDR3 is TGTGCCTGCAGCCTTAACCCTAGCGGCAGCATACCCTACAATGAGCAGTTCTTC. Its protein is CACSLNPSGSIPYNEQFF.

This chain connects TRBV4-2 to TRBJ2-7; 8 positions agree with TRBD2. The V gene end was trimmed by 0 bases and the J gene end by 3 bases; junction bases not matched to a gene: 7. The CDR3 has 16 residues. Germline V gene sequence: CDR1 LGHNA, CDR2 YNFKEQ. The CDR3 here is CASSQDSLAGLYEQYF. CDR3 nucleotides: TGTGCCAGCAGCCAAGATAGCCTAGCGGGCCTCTACGAGCAGTACTTC.

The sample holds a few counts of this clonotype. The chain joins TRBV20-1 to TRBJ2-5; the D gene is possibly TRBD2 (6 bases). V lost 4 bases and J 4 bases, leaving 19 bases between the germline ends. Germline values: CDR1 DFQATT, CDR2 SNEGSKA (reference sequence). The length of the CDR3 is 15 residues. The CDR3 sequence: CSAILTGVNGETQYF. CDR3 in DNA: TGCAGTGCTATCCTTACGGGAGTAAATGGAGAGACCCAGTACTTC.

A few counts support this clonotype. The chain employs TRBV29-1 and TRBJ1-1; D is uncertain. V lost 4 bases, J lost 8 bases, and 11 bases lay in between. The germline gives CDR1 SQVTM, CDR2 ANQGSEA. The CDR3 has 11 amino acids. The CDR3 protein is CSVVQRSEAFF. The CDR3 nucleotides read TGCAGCGTTGTTCAGAGGTCGGAAGCTTTCTTT.